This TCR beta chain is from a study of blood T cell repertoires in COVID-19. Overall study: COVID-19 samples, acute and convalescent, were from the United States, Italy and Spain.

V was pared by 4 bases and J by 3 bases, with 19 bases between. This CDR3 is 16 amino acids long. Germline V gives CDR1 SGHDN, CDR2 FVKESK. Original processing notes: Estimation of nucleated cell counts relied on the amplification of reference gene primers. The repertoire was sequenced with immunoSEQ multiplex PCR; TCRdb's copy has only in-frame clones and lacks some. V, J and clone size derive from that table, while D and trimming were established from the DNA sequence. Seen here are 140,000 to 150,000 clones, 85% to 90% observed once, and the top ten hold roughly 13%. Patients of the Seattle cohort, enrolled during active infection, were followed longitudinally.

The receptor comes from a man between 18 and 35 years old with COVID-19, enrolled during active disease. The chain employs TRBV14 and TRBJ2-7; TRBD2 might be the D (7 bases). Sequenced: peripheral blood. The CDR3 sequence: CASSLRSGGSFYEQYF. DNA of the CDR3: TGTGCCAGCAGCCTTCGGTCGGGGGGCAGTTTCTACGAGCAGTACTTC.